The 2 T cell receptor beta chains presented below share a single source sample, sequenced in a study of blood T cell repertoires in COVID-19. Clones were read by immunoSEQ multiplex PCR, and TCRdb kept only the in-frame ones, dropping some. The sample shows just under 350,000 clones, over 70% of them seen only once. The sample was peripheral blood. The receptors stem from a woman aged 50 to 60 with COVID-19, enrolled during active disease.

The V gene is TRBV12-3 or TRBV12-4, the J gene TRBJ1-5; 7 nucleotides agree with TRBD1. The CDR3 spans 13 residues. V lost 8 bases and J lost 4; bases outside the gene matches: 5. Written as DNA, the CDR3 is TGTGCCAGCGGAGACAGGGTTAATCAGCCCCAGCATTTT. It encodes CASGDRVNQPQHF.

This chain joins TRBV10-3 and TRBJ1-2; 8 bases map to TRBD1. CDR1 is ENHRY, CDR2 SYGVKD, per germline. This CDR3 region has 14 residues. Losses at the gene ends were 7 bases for V and 4 bases for J; bases not matched to a gene: 8. The CDR3 loop reads CAITPRQGFYGYTF. The CDR3 nucleotides are TGTGCCATCACCCCGAGACAGGGGTTCTATGGCTACACCTTC.